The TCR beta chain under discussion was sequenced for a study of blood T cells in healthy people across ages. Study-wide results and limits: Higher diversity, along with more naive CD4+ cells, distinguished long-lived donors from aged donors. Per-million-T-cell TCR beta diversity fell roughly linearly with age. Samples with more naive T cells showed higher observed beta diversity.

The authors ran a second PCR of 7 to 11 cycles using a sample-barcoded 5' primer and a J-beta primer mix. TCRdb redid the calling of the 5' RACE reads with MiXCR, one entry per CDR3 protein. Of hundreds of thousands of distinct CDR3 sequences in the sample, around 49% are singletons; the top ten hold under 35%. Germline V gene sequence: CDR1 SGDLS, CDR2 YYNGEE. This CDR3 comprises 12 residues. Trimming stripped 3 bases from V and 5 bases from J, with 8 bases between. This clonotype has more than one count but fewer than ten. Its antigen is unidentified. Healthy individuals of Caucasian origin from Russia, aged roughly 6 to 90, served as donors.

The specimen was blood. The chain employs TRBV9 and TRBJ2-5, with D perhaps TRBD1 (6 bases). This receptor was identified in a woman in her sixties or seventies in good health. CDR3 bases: TGTGCCAGCAGCGGGACAGCGGAGACCCAGTACTTC. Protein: CASSGTAETQYF.